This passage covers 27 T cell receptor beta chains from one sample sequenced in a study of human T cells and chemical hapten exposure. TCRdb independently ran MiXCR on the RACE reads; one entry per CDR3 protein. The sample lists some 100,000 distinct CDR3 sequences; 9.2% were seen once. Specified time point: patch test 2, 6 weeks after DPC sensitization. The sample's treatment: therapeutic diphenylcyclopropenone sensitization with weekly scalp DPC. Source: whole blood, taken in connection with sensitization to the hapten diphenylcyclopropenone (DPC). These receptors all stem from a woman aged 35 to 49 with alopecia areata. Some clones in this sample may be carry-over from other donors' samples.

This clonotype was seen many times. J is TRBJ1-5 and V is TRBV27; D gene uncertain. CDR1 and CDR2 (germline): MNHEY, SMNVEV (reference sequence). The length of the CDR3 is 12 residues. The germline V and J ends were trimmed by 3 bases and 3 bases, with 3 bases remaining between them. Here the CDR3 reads CASSFLNQPQHF. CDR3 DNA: TGTGCCAGCAGTTTCCTCAATCAGCCCCAGCATTTT.

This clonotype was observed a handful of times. CDR3 region: CAREAGISTDTQYF. DNA for the CDR3: TGTGCCAGAGAGGCTGGAATCAGCACAGATACGCAGTATTTT. This chain uses TRBV2 with TRBJ2-3; no reliable D call. Germline values: CDR1 SNHLY, CDR2 FYNNEI. The CDR3 is 14 amino acids. Trimming took off 9 bases at V and 0 bases at J, with 13 bases between the two ends.

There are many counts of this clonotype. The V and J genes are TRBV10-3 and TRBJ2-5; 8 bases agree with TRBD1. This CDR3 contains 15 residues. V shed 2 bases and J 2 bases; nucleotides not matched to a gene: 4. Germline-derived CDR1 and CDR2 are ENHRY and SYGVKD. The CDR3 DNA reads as TGTGCCATCAGTGAGATCCGGGACAGGCAAGAGACCCAGTACTTC. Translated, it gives CAISEIRDRQETQYF.

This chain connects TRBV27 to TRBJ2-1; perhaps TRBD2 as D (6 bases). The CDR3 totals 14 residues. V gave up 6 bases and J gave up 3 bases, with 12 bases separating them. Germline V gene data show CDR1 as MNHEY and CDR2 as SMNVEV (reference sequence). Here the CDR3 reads CASSSGLDYNEQFF. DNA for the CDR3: TGTGCCAGCAGCTCGGGACTCGACTACAATGAGCAGTTCTTC.

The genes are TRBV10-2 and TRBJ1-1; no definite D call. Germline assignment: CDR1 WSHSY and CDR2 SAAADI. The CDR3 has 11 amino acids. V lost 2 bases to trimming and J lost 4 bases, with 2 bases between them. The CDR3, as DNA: TGCGCCAGCAGTGAGCTCACTGAAGCTTTCTTT. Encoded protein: CASSELTEAFF.

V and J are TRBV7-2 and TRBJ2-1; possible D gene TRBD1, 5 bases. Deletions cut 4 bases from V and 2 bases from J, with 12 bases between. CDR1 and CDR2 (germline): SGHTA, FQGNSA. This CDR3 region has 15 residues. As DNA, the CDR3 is TGTGCCAGCAGCTCGCGACAGATTCCCTACAATGAGCAGTTCTTC. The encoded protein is CASSSRQIPYNEQFF.

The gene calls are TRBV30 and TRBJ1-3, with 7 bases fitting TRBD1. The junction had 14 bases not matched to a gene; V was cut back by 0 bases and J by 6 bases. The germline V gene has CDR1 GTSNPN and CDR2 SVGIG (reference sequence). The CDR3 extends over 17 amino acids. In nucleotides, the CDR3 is TGTGCCTGGAGTGTACGTCCGGGACAGAAACTTACAAACACCATATATTTT. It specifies CAWSVRPGQKLTNTIYF.

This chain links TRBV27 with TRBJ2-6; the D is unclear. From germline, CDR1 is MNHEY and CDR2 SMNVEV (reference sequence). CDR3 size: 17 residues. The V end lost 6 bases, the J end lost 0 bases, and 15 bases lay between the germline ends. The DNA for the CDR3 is TGTGCCAGCAGCTACAAAGGGTTATCCTCTGGGGCCAACGTCCTGACTTTC. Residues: CASSYKGLSSGANVLTF.

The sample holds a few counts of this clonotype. The CDR3 loop is CASTEEVRETQYF. The CDR3 DNA sequence: TGTGCCAGCACAGAGGAGGTTCGCGAGACCCAGTACTTC. This chain uses TRBV2 with TRBJ2-5; possibly TRBD2 for D (5 bases). Between the trimmed V and J ends, which lost 7 bases and 5 bases, there was a span of 14 bases. This CDR3 region has 13 residues. Germline CDR1 is SNHLY and CDR2 is FYNNEI.

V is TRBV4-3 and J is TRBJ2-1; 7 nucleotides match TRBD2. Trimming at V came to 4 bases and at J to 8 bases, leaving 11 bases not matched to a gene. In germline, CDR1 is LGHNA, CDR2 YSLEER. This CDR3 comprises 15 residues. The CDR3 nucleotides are TGCGCCAGCAGCCTCTTAGCGGGCGGGCGGGATGAGCAGTTCTTC. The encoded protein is CASSLLAGGRDEQFF.

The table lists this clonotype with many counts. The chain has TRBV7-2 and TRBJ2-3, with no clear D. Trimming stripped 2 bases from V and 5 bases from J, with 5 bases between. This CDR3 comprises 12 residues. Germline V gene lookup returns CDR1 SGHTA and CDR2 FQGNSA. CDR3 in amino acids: CASSLKGDTQYF. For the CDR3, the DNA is TGTGCCAGCAGCTTAAAAGGAGATACGCAGTATTTT.

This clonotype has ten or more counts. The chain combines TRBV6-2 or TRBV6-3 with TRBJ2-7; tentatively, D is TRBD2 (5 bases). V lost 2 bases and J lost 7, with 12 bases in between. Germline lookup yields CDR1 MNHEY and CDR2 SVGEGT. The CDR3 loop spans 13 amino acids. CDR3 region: CASSYKGSGEQYF. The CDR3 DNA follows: TGTGCCAGCAGTTACAAGGGATCGGGAGAGCAGTACTTC.

Here the CDR3 reads CASSYWGNEQYF. As DNA, the CDR3 is TGTGCCAGCAGTTACTGGGGTAACGAGCAGTACTTC. The V gene is TRBV6-2 or TRBV6-3, the J gene TRBJ2-7; D call uncertain. Per germline, CDR1 MNHEY and CDR2 SVGEGT. The V end lost 1 base, the J end lost 5 bases, and 6 bases lay between the germline ends. The CDR3 has 12 amino acids.

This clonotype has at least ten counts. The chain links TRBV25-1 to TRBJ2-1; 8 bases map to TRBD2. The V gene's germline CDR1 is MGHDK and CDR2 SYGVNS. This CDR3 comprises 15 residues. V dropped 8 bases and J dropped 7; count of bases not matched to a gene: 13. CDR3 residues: CASASYRGGRNEQFF. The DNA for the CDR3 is TGTGCCAGCGCCTCTTACCGGGGGGGCCGAAATGAGCAGTTCTTC.

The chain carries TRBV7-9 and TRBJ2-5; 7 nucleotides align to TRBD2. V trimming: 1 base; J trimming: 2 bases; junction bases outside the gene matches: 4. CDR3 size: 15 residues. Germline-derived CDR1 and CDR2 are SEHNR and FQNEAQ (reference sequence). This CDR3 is CASSLEAGLQETQYF. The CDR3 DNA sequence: TGTGCCAGCAGCTTAGAAGCGGGACTGCAAGAGACCCAGTACTTC.

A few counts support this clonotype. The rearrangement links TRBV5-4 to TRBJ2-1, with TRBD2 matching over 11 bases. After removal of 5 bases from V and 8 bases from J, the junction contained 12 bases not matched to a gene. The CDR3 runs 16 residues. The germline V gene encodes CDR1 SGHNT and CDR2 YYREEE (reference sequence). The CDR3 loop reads CASRPYSGGAFDEQFF. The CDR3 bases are TGTGCCAGCAGACCCTATAGCGGGGGGGCGTTTGATGAGCAGTTCTTC.

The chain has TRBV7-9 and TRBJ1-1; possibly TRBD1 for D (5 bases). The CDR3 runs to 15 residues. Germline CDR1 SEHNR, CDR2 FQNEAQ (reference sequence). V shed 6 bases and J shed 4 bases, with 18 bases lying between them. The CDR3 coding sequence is TGTGCCAGCAGTAGGGGAGCCAGGGCAGGCACTGAAGCTTTCTTT. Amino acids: CASSRGARAGTEAFF.

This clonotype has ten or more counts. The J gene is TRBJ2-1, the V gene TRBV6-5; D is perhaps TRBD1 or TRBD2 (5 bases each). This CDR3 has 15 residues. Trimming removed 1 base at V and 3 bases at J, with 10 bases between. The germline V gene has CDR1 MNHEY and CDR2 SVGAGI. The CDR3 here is CASSYFGGFYNEQFF. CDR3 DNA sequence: TGTGCCAGCAGTTACTTTGGGGGTTTCTACAATGAGCAGTTCTTC.

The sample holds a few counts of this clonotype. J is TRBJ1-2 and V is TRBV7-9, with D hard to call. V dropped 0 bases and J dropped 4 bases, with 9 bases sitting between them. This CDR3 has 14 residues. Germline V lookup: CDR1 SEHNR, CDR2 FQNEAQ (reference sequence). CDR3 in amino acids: CASSLAGEGYGYTF. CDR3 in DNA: TGTGCCAGCAGCTTAGCCGGAGAGGGCTATGGCTACACCTTC.

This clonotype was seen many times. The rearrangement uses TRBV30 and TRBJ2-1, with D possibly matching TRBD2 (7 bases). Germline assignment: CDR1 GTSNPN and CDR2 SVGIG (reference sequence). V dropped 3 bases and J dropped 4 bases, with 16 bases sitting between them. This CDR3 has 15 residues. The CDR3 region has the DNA TGTGCCTGGAGGGGACTGCGGGGGACATACAATGAGCAGTTCTTC. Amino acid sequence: CAWRGLRGTYNEQFF.

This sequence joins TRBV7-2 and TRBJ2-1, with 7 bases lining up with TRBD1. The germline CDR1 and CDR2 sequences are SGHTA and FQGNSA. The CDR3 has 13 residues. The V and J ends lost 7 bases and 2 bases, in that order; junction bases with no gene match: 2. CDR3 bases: TGTGCCAGCATCCAGGGGGCCTACAATGAGCAGTTCTTC. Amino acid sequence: CASIQGAYNEQFF.

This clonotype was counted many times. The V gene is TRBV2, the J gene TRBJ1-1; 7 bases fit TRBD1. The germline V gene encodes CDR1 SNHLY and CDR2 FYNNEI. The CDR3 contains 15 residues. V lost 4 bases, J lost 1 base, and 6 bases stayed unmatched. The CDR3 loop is CASSVTGAENTEAFF. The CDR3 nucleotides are TGTGCCAGCAGTGTTACAGGGGCGGAGAACACTGAAGCTTTCTTT.

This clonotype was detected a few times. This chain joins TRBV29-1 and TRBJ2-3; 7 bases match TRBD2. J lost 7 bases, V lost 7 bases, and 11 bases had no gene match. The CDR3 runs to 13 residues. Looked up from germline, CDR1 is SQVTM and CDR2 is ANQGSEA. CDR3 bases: TGCAGCGCTACTAGGACTAGTTGGAATACGCAGTATTTT. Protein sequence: CSATRTSWNTQYF.

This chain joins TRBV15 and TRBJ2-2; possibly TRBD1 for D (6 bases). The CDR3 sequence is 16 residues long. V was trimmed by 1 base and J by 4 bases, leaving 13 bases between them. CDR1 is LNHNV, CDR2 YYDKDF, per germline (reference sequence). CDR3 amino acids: CATSRATGTRTGELFF. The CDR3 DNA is TGTGCCACCAGCAGAGCCACCGGGACACGCACCGGGGAGCTGTTTTTT. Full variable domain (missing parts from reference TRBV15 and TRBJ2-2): DAMVIQNPRYQVTQFGKPVTLSCSQTLNHNVMYWYQQKSSQAPKLLFHYYDKDFNNEADTPDNFQSRRPNTSFCFLDIRSPGLGDTAMYLCATSRATGTRTGELFFGEGSRLTVL.

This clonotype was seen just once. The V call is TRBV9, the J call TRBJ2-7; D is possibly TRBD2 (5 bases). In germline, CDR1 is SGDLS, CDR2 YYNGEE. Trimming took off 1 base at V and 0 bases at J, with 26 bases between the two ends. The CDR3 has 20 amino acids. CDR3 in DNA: TGTGCCAGCAGCGTAACGGGATACAGATTACCCACTCCCCACTCCTACGAGCAGTACTTC. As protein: CASSVTGYRLPTPHSYEQYF.

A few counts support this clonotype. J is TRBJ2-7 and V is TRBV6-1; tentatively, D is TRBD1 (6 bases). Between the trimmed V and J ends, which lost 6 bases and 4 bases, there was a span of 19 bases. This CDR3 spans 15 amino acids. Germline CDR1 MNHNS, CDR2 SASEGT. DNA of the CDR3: TGTGCCAGCAGCCCGCGCGGTCAGGGGCATTACGAGCAGTACTTC. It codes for CASSPRGQGHYEQYF.

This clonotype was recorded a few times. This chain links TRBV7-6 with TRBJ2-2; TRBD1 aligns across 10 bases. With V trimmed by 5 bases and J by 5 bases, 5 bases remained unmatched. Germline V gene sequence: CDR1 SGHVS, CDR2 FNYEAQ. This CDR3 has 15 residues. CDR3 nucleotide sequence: TGTGCCAGCAGCAGCCCGGGACAGGGGACCGGGGAGCTGTTTTTT. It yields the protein CASSSPGQGTGELFF.